Listed below are T cell receptor beta chains from one sample, sequenced in a study of cytomegalovirus exposure and HLA in healthy donors. Sequencing used immunoSEQ multiplex PCR; TCRdb keeps in-frame clones, though not all of them. The sample holds about 80,000 clones; around 80% are singletons and the top ten take roughly 12%. The specimen sequenced was PBMCs. The receptors come from a human donor in good health. The CDR3 runs from the conserved cysteine through the conserved F or W. D genes are given only for firm matches. Size values are once, few and many counts, or a class for expanded clones, and some rows have none.

CASSLARYTGELFF	TGTGCCAGCAGCTTGGCGAGGTACACCGGGGAGCTGTTTTTT	.	.	14	TRBV7-9	TRBJ2-2
CASSYSGGPSSYEQYF	TGTGCCAGCAGTTACTCGGGGGGACCCAGCTCCTACGAGCAGTACTTC	.	.	16	TRBV6-5	TRBJ2-7
CASSLQGREQFF	TGTGCCAGCAGCTTGCAGGGGCGAGAGCAGTTCTTC	.	.	12	TRBV5-6	TRBJ2-1
CASSQRTDNEQFF	TGCGCCAGCAGCCAACGGACAGACAATGAGCAGTTCTTC	.	.	13	TRBV4-1	TRBJ2-1
CASSPGGNQPQHF	TGTGCCAGTAGTCCGGGTGGCAATCAGCCCCAGCATTTT	.	.	13	TRBV19	TRBJ1-5
CASSLTSGGAGGEQFF	TGTGCCAGCAGTTTGACCTCGGGGGGGGCTGGAGGTGAGCAGTTCTTC	.	TRBD2	16	TRBV27	TRBJ2-1
CSVDQGSYGYTF	TGCAGCGTTGACCAGGGGTCCTATGGCTACACCTTC	.	.	12	TRBV29-1	TRBJ1-2
CASSPLNLGRLTGELFF	TGTGCCAGCTCACCATTAAATCTCGGGAGACTCACCGGGGAGCTGTTTTTT	.	.	17	TRBV18	TRBJ2-2
CASSESSGGANEQFF	TGTGCCAGCAGTGAATCTAGCGGGGGGGCCAATGAGCAGTTCTTC	.	TRBD2	15	TRBV6-1	TRBJ2-1
CASSKGLAGGTYEQYF	TGTGCCAGCAGCAAGGGACTAGCGGGGGGAACCTACGAGCAGTACTTC	.	TRBD2	16	TRBV7-2	TRBJ2-7
CSVSDRGQSEAFF	TGCAGCGTCTCGGACAGGGGGCAGTCTGAAGCTTTCTTT	.	TRBD1	13	TRBV29-1	TRBJ1-1
CASSYNGEEHEQYF	TGTGCCAGCAGCTACAATGGAGAGGAGCACGAGCAGTACTTC	few	.	14	TRBV5-4	TRBJ2-7
CTRTRGRLAAPYEQYF	TGCACCAGAACCCGGGGACGACTAGCGGCACCCTACGAGCAGTACTTC	.	.	16	TRBV1	TRBJ2-7
CAISESGGGSEAFF	TGTGCCATCAGTGAGTCAGGAGGGGGCTCTGAAGCTTTCTTT	.	TRBD1	14	TRBV10-3	TRBJ1-1
CASSRTGTNYGYTF	TGCGCCAGCAGCCGAACAGGGACGAACTATGGCTACACCTTC	.	.	14	TRBV4-3	TRBJ1-2
CAISDTTASNEQFF	TGTGCCATCAGTGATACGACAGCTTCCAATGAGCAGTTCTTC	.	.	14	TRBV10-3	TRBJ2-1
CASSQDMGEHGYTF	TGCGCCAGCAGCCAAGATATGGGAGAGCATGGCTACACCTTC	.	.	14	TRBV4-3	TRBJ1-2
CASTPGVAEATGNEKLFF	TGTGCCAGTACCCCAGGGGTCGCGGAGGCAACTGGTAATGAAAAACTGTTTTTT	.	.	18	TRBV19	TRBJ1-4
CASSQEEYITGELFF	TGTGCCAGCAGCCAAGAGGAGTACATCACCGGGGAGCTGTTTTTT	few	.	15	TRBV4-2	TRBJ2-2
CASSVGGAGELFF	TGTGCCAGCAGCGTAGGGGGGGCCGGGGAGCTGTTTTTT	.	.	13	TRBV9	TRBJ2-2
CASSGNYVSEQFF	TGTGCCAGCAGCGGAAACTACGTCAGTGAGCAGTTCTTC	few	.	13	TRBV5-4	TRBJ2-1
CASSWTGSPDYEQYF	TGCGCCAGCAGCTGGACAGGGTCCCCAGACTACGAGCAGTACTTC	few	TRBD1	15	TRBV5-1	TRBJ2-7
CASSLGEKAFF	TGTGCCAGCAGCCTCGGTGAAAAAGCTTTCTTT	few	.	11	TRBV7-9	TRBJ1-1
CASSIQGVQPQHF	TGTGCCAGTAGTATACAGGGTGTCCAGCCCCAGCATTTT	.	.	13	TRBV19	TRBJ1-5
CASSADRSGVYEQYF	TGTGCCAGCAGTGCCGACAGAAGTGGAGTCTACGAGCAGTACTTC	.	.	15	TRBV6-5	TRBJ2-7
CASSHRLAVYNEQFF	TGCGCCAGCAGCCACCGACTAGCGGTATACAATGAGCAGTTCTTC	.	TRBD2	15	TRBV4-1	TRBJ2-1
CASRSGQGSQPQHF	TGTGCCAGCAGATCCGGACAGGGCAGTCAGCCCCAGCATTTT	few	TRBD1	14	TRBV6-5	TRBJ1-5
CASSSGQGQNSPLHF	TGTGCCAGCAGCTCCGGACAGGGGCAGAATTCACCCCTCCACTTT	.	TRBD1	15	TRBV7-9	TRBJ1-6
CASSRDRDIGELFF	TGTGCCAGCAGCCGGGACAGGGATATCGGGGAGCTGTTTTTT	.	TRBD1	14	TRBV2	TRBJ2-2
CASSPSYEQFF	TGTGCCAGCTCACCGTCCTATGAGCAGTTCTTC	few	.	11	TRBV18	TRBJ2-1
CASSVTQEALQFF	TGTGCCAGCAGTGTCACCCAAGAAGCTTTACAGTTCTTC	.	.	13	TRBV2	TRBJ2-1
CASSLSGQVSPLHF	TGCGCCAGCAGCTTGTCTGGGCAGGTTTCACCCCTCCACTTT	.	.	14	TRBV5-1	TRBJ1-6
CASSLGQGGNTEAFF	TGTGCCAGCTCACTCGGACAGGGGGGGAACACTGAAGCTTTCTTT	.	TRBD1	15	TRBV18	TRBJ1-1
CASSFGTENIQYF	TGTGCCAGCAGCTTCGGGACAGAAAACATTCAGTACTTC	once	TRBD1	13	TRBV11-2	TRBJ2-4
CASSLYPPRSSYNEQFF	TGTGCCAGTAGTCTATACCCCCCGCGGTCCTCCTACAATGAGCAGTTCTTC	.	.	17	TRBV19	TRBJ2-1
CASKTVTSGGLTGELFF	TGTGCCAGTAAAACCGTGACTAGCGGGGGGCTGACCGGGGAGCTGTTTTTT	few	TRBD2	17	TRBV19	TRBJ2-2
CASSIASDYGYTF	TGTGCCAGTAGTATAGCGTCCGACTATGGCTACACCTTC	.	.	13	TRBV19	TRBJ1-2
CASSPPTSVGSHEQFF	TGTGCCAGCAGCCCCCCCACTAGCGTGGGGAGCCATGAGCAGTTCTTC	.	TRBD2	16	TRBV7-8	TRBJ2-1
CASSLGTGIAAQYF	TGTGCCAGCAGCTTAGGGACAGGGATCGCGGCCCAGTACTTC	.	TRBD1	14	TRBV7-9	TRBJ2-5
CASSLNRGGGNYGYTF	TGTGCCAGCAGTTTAAACAGGGGTGGGGGGAACTATGGCTACACCTTC	.	TRBD1	16	TRBV5-4	TRBJ1-2
CASTFRGGPSTDTQYF	TGTGCCAGCACTTTTCGGGGGGGCCCTAGCACAGATACGCAGTATTTT	few	TRBD2	16	TRBV5-5	TRBJ2-3
CASSVEGTGSDTQYF	TGTGCCAGCAGCGTAGAGGGAACAGGGTCAGATACGCAGTATTTT	.	.	15	TRBV9	TRBJ2-3
CASGTGVGGYTF	TGTGCCAGCGGCACAGGGGTAGGCGGCTACACCTTC	.	TRBD1	12	TRBV11-2	TRBJ1-2
CASSPRTGGSSYNSPLHF	TGTGCCAGCAGCCCGAGGACAGGGGGAAGCTCCTATAATTCACCCCTCCACTTT	.	TRBD1	18	TRBV11-2	TRBJ1-6
CASSRRLAGSTDTQYF	TGTGCCAGCAGCCGCCGACTAGCGGGTAGCACAGATACGCAGTATTTT	once	TRBD2	16	TRBV11-2	TRBJ2-3
CASSPLTGDTDTQYF	TGTGCCAGCAGTCCGCTGACAGGGGACACAGATACGCAGTATTTT	.	TRBD1	15	TRBV27	TRBJ2-3
CASSLEPGQWDGYTF	TGTGCCAGCAGCTTGGAGCCAGGCCAGTGGGATGGCTACACCTTC	.	.	15	TRBV5-4	TRBJ1-2
CASSITGAYEQYF	TGTGCCAGTAGTATTACAGGGGCCTACGAGCAGTACTTC	.	TRBD1	13	TRBV19	TRBJ2-7
CASSGFSGGGETQYF	TGTGCCAGCAGTGGATTCTCGGGGGGAGGTGAGACCCAGTACTTC	.	TRBD2	15	TRBV6-1	TRBJ2-5
CASSGAVGGGEKLFF	TGTGCCAGCAGTGGTGCCGTGGGAGGGGGGGAAAAACTGTTTTTT	.	.	15	TRBV6-1	TRBJ1-4
CASSQGQGYNEQFF	TGCGCCAGCAGCCAGGGACAGGGATACAATGAGCAGTTCTTC	.	TRBD1	14	TRBV5-1	TRBJ2-1
CASSHAGTGSSYNSPLHF	TGTGCCAGCAGCCATGCCGGGACAGGGAGCTCCTATAATTCACCCCTCCACTTT	.	TRBD1	18	TRBV14	TRBJ1-6
CASSLELAEADTQYF	TGTGCCAGCAGCTTAGAGCTAGCGGAGGCAGATACGCAGTATTTT	.	TRBD2	15	TRBV7-9	TRBJ2-3
CALAVAGGRETQYF	TGCGCCTTAGCGGTAGCGGGGGGGCGTGAGACCCAGTACTTC	.	TRBD2	14	TRBV5-1	TRBJ2-5
CASSRGPDTQYF	TGTGCCAGCAGCAGGGGTCCAGATACGCAGTATTTT	.	.	12	TRBV5-4	TRBJ2-3
CSSTVMNTEAFF	TGTTCCAGCACGGTAATGAACACTGAAGCTTTCTTT	.	.	12	TRBV7-9	TRBJ1-1